A single TCR beta chain is shown here with its context. Its specificity is unknown. Pooling of second doses given at about 4 or about 12 weeks was done. This record belongs to a study of T cell responses to AZD1222 COVID-19 vaccine. The method was immunoSEQ multiplex PCR; TCRdb's version includes in-frame clones alone and lacks a portion of them. The sample shows roughly 150,000 clones, 88% of them seen only once. The CDR3 contains 17 residues. The germline CDR1 and CDR2 sequences are KGHDR and SFDVKD. Between the trimmed V and J ends, which lost 1 base and 5 bases, there was a span of 17 bases. Study-wide points: Reportedly, close to half of spike-specific TCRs are directed against unmutated variant regions. Only 5 or 6 people who got AZD1222 tested seropositive at baseline.

This chain joins TRBV24-1 and TRBJ2-1; TRBD1 might be the D (6 bases). This sequence was found in an adult who received the AZD1222 COVID-19 vaccine. Specimen: peripheral blood, collected 28 days after the second AZD1222 dose. The chain's CDR3 is CATSDFRRQAINNEQFF. In nucleotides, the CDR3 is TGTGCCACCAGTGATTTCCGACGACAGGCGATTAACAATGAGCAGTTCTTC.